Sequencing of this TCR beta chain was carried out in a study of blood T cell repertoires in COVID-19. This clone was recorded only once. Trimming pared 1 base from V and 1 base from J, leaving 12 bases between. CDR1 and CDR2 from the germline V gene are SGHAT and FQNNGV. The CDR3 is 16 amino acids. Some clones are missing from TCRdb's copy, which holds only in-frame ones; the method was immunoSEQ multiplex PCR. The sample has around 180,000 clones, about 84% seen once. This receptor was taken from a person aged 65-85 years with COVID-19, enrolled during active disease. Sequencing was done on a sample of peripheral blood. The V call is TRBV11-2, the J call TRBJ2-3; D ambiguous. CDR3 loop: CASSLVAGLGTDTQYF. The CDR3 DNA sequence: TGTGCCAGCAGCTTAGTGGCTGGCCTCGGCACAGATACGCAGTATTTT. The variable domain in full, completed from reference TRBV11-2 and TRBJ2-3, reads EAGVAQSPRYKIIEKRQSVAFWCNPISGHATLYWYQQILGQGPKLLIQFQNNGVVDDSQLPKDRFSAERLKGVDSTLKIQPAKLEDSAVYLCASSLVAGLGTDTQYFGPGTRLTVL.